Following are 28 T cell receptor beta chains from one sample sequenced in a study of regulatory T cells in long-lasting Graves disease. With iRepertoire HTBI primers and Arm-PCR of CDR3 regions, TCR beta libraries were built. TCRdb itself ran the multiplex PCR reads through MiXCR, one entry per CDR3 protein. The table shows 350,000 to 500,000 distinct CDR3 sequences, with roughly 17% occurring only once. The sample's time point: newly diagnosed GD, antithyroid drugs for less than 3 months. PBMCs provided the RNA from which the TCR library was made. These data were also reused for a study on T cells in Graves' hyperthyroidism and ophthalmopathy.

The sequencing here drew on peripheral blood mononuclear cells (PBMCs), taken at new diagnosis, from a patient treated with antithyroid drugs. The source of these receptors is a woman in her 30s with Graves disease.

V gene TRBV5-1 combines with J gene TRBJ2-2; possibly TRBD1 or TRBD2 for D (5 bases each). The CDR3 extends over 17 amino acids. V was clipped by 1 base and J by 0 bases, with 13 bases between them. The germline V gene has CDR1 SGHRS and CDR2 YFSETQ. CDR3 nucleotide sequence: TGCGCCAGCAGCTTGTCGCCCGGGACCGCGAACACCGGGGAGCTGTTTTTT. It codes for CASSLSPGTANTGELFF.

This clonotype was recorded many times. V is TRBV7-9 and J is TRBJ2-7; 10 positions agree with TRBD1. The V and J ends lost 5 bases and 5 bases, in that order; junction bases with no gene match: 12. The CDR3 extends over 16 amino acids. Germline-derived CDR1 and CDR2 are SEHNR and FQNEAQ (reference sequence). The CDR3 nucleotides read TGTGCCAGCAGCCCTCCCTTAGACAGGGGGCTCGACGAGCAGTACTTC. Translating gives CASSPPLDRGLDEQYF.

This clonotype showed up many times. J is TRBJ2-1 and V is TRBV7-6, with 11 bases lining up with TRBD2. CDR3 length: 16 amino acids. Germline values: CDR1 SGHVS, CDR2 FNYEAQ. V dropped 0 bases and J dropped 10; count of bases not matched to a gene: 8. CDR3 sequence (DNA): TGTGCCAGCAGCTTAGCGCCGATAGCGGGAGGGAGGGAGCAGTTCTTC. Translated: CASSLAPIAGGREQFF.

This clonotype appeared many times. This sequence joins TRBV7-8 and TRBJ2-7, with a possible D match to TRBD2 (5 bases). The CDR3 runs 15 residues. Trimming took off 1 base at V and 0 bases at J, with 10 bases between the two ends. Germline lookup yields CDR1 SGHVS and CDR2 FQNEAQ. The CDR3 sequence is CASSLVRAPSYEQYF. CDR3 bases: TGTGCCAGCAGCTTAGTGAGGGCCCCCTCCTACGAGCAGTACTTC.

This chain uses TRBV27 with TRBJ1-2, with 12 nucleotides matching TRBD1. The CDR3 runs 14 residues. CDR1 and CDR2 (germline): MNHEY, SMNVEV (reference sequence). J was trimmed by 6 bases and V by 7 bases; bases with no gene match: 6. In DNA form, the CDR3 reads TGTGCCAGCAACCCCGGGACAGGGGGCAATGGCTACACCTTC. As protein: CASNPGTGGNGYTF.

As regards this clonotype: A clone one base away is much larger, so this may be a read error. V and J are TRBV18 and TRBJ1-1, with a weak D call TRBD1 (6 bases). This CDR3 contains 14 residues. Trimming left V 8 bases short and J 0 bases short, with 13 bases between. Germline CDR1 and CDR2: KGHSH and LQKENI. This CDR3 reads CASTGATVNTEAFF. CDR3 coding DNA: TGTGCCAGCACGGGGGCCACGGTGAACACTGAAGCTTTCTTT.

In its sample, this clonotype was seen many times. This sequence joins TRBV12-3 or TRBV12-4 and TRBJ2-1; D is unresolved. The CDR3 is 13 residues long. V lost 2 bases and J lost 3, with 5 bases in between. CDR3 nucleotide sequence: TGTGCCAGCAGTTTACAGAACTACAATGAGCAGTTCTTC. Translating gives CASSLQNYNEQFF.

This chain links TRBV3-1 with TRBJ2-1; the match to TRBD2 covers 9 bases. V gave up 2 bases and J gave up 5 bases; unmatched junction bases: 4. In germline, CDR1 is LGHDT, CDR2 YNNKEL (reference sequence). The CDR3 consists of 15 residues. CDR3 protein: CASSQSTSGNNEQFF. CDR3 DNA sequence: TGTGCCAGCAGCCAATCGACTAGCGGTAACAATGAGCAGTTCTTC.

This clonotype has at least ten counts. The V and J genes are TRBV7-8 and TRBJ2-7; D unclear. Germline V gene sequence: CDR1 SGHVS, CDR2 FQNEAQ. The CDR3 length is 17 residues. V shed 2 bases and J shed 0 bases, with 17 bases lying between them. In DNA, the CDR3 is TGTGCCAGCAGCTTATACTTGATACCAACCCACTCCTACGAGCAGTACTTC. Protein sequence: CASSLYLIPTHSYEQYF.

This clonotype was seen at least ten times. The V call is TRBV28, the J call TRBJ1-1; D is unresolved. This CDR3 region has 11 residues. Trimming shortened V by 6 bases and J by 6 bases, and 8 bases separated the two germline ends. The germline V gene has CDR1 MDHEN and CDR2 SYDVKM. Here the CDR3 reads CASSYPAEAFF. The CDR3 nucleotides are TGTGCCAGCAGCTACCCTGCTGAAGCTTTCTTT.

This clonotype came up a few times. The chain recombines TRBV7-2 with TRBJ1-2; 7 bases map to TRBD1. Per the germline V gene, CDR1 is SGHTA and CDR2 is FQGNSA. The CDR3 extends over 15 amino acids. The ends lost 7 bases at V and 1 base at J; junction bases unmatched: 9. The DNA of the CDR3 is TGTGCCAGCACCCACCCGGGACAGCTTAACTATGGCTACACCTTC. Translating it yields CASTHPGQLNYGYTF.

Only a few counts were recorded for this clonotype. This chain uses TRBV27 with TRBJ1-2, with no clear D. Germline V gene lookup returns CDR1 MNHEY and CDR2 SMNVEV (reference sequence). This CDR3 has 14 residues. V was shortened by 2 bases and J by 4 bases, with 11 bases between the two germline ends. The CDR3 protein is CASSLNAGIYGYTF. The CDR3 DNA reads TGTGCCAGCAGTTTAAATGCGGGGATCTATGGCTACACCTTC.

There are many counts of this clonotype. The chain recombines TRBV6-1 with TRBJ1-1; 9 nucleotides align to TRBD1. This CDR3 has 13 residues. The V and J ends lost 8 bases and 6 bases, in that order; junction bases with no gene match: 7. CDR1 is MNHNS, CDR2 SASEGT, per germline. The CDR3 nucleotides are TGTGCCAGCGGCCGGGACAGGGTACCTGAAGCTTTCTTT. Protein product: CASGRDRVPEAFF.

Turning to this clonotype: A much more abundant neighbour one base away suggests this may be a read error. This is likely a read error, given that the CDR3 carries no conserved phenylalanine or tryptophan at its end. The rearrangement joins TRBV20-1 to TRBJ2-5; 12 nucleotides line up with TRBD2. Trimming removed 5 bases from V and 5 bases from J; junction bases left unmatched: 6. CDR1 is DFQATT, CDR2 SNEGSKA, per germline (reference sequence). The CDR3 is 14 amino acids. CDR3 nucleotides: TGCAGTGCTCCTCCTGGACTAGCGGGGGAGACCCAGTACTCC. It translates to CSAPPGLAGETQYS.

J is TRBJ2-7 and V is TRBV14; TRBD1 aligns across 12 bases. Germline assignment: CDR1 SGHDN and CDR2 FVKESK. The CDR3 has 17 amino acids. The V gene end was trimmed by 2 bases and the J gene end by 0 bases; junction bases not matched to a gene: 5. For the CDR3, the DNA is TGTGCCAGCAGCCAATCACCGGGACAGGGGGCCTCCTACGAGCAGTACTTC. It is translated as CASSQSPGQGASYEQYF.

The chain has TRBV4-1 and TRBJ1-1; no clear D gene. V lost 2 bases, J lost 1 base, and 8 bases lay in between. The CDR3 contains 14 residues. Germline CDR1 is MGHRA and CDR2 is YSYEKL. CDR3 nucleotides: TGCGCCAGCAGCCAAAATTCATGGAACACTGAAGCTTTCTTT. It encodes CASSQNSWNTEAFF.

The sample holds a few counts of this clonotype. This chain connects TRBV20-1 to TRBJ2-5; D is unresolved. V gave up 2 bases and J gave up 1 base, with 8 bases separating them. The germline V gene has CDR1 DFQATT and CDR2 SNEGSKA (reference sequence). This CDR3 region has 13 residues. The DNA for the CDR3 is TGCAGTGCTAGACCCGGATCCCAAGAGACCCAGTACTTC. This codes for CSARPGSQETQYF.

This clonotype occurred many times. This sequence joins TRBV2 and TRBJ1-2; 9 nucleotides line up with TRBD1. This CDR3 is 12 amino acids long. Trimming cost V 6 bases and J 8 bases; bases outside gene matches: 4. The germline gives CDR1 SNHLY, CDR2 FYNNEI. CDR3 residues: CASRTGGGGYTF. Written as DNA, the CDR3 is TGTGCCAGCAGGACAGGGGGGGGAGGCTACACCTTC.

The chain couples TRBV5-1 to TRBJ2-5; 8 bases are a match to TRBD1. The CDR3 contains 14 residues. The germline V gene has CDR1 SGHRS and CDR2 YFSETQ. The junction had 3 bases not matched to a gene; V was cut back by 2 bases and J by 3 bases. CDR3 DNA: TGCGCCAGCAGCTTCGGACAGGGCGAAGAGACCCAGTACTTC. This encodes CASSFGQGEETQYF.

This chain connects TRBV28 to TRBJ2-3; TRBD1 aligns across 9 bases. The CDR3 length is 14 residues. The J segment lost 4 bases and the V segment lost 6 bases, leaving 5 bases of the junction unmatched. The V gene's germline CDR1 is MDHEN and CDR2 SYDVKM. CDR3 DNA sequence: TGTGCCAGCAGACAACAGGGGGCGGCAGATACGCAGTATTTT. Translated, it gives CASRQQGAADTQYF.

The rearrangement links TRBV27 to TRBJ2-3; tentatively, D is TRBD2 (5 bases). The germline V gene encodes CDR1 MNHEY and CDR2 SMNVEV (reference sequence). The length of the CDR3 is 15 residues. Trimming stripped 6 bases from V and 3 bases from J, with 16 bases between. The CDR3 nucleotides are TGTGCCAGCAGACGACCGGGATTACTGACAGATACGCAGTATTTT. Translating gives CASRRPGLLTDTQYF.

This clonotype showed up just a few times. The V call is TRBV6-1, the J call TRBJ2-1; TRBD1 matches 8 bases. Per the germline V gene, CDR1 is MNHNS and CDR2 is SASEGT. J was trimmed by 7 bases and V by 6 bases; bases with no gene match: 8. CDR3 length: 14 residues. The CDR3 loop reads CASRGSGGMNEQFF. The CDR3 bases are TGTGCCAGCAGGGGCTCAGGGGGCATGAATGAGCAGTTCTTC.

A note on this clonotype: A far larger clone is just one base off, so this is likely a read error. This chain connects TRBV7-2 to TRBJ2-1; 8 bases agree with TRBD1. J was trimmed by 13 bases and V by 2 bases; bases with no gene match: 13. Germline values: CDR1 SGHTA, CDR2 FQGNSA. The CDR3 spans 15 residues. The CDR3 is CASSLPGTGWETQFF. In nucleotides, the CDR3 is TGTGCCAGCAGCTTACCCGGGACAGGATGGGAGACCCAGTTCTTC.

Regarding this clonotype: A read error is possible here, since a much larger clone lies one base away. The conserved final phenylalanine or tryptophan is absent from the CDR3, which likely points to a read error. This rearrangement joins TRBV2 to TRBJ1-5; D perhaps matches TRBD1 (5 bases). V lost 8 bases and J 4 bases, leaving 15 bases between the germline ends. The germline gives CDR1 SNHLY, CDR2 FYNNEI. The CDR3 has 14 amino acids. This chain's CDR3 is CASGTQRGNQPQHL. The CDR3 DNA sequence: TGTGCCAGCGGGACTCAGAGAGGGAATCAGCCCCAGCATCTT.

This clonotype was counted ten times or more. The CDR3 DNA reads TGTGCCAGCAGTTCAGGCCCAGACCCCTCGGGGAATGAGCAGTTCTTC. Amino acid sequence: CASSSGPDPSGNEQFF. J is TRBJ2-1 and V is TRBV12-3 or TRBV12-4; possible D gene TRBD2, 5 bases. The CDR3 loop spans 16 amino acids. Between the trimmed V and J ends, which lost 4 bases and 7 bases, there was a span of 20 bases.

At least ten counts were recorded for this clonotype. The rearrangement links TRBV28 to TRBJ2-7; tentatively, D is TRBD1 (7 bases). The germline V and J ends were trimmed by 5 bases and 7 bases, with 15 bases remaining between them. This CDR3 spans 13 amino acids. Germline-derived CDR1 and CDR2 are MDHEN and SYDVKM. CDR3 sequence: CASSRGTEKEQYF. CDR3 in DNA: TGTGCCAGCAGTCGGGGGACAGAGAAAGAGCAGTACTTC.

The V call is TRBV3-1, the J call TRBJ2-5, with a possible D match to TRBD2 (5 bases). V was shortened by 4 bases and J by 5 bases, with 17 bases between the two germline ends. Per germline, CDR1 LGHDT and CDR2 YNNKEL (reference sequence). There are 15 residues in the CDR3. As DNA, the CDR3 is TGTGCCAGCAGCCCACCCGGACGGGGAGTCGAGACCCAGTACTTC. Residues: CASSPPGRGVETQYF.

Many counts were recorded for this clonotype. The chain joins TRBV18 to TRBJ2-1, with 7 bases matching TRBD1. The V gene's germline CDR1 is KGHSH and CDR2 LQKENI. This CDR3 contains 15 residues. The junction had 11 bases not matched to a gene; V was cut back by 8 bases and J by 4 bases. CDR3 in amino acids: CASSPGGSSYNEQFF. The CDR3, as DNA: TGTGCCAGCAGCCCAGGGGGAAGTTCTTACAATGAGCAGTTCTTC.